This TCR beta chain was recovered during a study of regulatory T cells in long-lasting Graves disease. Whole-study findings and limits: Patients with persistent Graves' had lower TCR diversity than newly diagnosed patients.

The time point is: newly diagnosed GD, antithyroid drugs for less than 3 months. PBMC RNA was the source of the TCR library. This clonotype was found many times. Its antigen is unidentified. CDR3 regions were amplified by Arm-PCR using iRepertoire HTBI primers to build TCR beta libraries. TCRdb reprocessed the multiplex PCR reads with MiXCR, giving one entry per CDR3 protein. The sample has approximately 440,000 distinct CDR3 sequences; around 15% are singletons. This same sample was also part of a study on T cells in Graves' hyperthyroidism and ophthalmopathy. Turning to that study: The authors' 13 V-J model separated ophthalmopathy from stable hyperthyroidism.

The sequenced sample was peripheral blood mononuclear cells (PBMCs), obtained at new diagnosis, from a patient treated with antithyroid drugs. The sequence was collected from a man aged 40-55 years with Graves disease.

Written as DNA, the CDR3 is TGTGCCAGCAGCTTATACCGGGAGGGGTACGAGCAGTACTTC. Translation gives CASSLYREGYEQYF. The rearrangement links TRBV11-2 to TRBJ2-7, with TRBD2 identical over 8 bases. CDR3 length equals 14 residues. V lost 2 bases, J lost 4 bases, and 4 bases stayed unmatched. CDR1 is SGHAT and CDR2 is FQNNGV in the germline V gene.